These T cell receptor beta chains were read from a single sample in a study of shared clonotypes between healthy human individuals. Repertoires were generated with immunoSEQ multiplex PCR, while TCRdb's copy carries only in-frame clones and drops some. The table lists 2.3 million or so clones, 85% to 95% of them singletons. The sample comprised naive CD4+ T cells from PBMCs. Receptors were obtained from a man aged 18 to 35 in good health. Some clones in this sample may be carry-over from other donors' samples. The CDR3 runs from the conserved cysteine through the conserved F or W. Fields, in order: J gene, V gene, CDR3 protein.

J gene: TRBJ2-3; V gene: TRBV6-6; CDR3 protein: CASTDGSTDTQYF
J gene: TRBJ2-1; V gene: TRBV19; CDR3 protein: CASSIGSPNEQFF
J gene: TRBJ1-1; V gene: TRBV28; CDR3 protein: CASSSPLRATEAFF
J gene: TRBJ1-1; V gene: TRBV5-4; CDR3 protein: CASSSGGDFEAFF
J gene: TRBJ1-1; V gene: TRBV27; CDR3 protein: CASSLGGIHTEAFF
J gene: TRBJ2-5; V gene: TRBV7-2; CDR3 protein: CASSLDGGRETQYF
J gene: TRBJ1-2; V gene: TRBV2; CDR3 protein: CASSESGSDYGYTF
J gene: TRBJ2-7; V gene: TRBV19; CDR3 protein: CANIRVPPYEQYF
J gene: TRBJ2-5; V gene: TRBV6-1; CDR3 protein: CASSEFERAETQYF
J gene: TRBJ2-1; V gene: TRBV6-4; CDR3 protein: CASSVQREGEQFF
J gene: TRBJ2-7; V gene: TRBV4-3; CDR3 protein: CASSQEVPSYEQYF
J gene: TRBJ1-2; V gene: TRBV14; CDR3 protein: CASSRDRDYGYTF
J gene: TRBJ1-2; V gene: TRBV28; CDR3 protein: CASNDLNYGYTF
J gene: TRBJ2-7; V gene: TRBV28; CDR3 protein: CASSLGEYEQYF
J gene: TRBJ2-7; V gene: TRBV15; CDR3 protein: CATSRPPGLARKQYF
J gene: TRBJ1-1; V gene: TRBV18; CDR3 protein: CASSPYSTGVTEAFF
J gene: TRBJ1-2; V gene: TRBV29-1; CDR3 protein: CSVGGTGAMAYGYTF
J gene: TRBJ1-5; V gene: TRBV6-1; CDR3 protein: CASSALYGGGYSQPQHF
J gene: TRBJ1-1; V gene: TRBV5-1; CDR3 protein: CASSLPGTGKNTEAFF
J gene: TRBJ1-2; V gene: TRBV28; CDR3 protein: CASSLPGSIYGYTF
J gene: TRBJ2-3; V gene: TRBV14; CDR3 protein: CASSQTRDEQKRRDTQYF
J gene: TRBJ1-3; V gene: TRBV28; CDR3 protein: CASSAPGAGNTIYF
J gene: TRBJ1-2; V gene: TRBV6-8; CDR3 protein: CASSYFVTGETNYGYTF
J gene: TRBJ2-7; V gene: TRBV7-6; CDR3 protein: CASSPFNVGSDYEQYF
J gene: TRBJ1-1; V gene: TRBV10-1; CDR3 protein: CASSKIGPNTEAFF
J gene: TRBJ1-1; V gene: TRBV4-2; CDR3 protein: CASSHLSRNTEAFF
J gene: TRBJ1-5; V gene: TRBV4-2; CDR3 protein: CASSQAPGGGQPQHF
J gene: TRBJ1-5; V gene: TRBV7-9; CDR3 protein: CASSLGAGRGDQPQHF
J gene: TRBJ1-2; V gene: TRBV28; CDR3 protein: CASSLWRSLNYGYTF
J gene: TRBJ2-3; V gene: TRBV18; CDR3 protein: CASSKVLGLAGGESRGTDTQYF